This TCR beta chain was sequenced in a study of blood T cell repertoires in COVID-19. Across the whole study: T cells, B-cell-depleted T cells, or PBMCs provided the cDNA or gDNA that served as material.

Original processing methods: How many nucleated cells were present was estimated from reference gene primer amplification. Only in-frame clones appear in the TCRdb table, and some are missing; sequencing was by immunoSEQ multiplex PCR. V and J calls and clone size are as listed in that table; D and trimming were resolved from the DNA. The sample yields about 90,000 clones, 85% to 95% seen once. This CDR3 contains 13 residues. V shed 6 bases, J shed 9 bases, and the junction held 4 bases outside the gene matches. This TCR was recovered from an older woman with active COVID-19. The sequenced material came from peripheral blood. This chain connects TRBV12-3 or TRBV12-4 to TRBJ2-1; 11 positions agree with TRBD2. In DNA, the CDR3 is TGTGCCAGCAGCACGGGACTAGCGGTTGAGCAGTTCTTC. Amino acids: CASSTGLAVEQFF.